This record covers a single TCR beta chain. This sample is part of a study of long-term antiretroviral therapy in people with HIV. Across the whole study: In the earliest collections, sampling predates the 2015 immediate-ART recommendation by about a decade.

Run at survey level, the immunoSEQ assay was version v3.0. Assay used: immunoSEQ multiplex PCR; TCRdb lists only in-frame clones, some missing. This table has 15,000 to 20,000 clones, around 84% appearing once. CDR3 length equals 15 residues. Per the germline V gene, CDR1 is LNHDA and CDR2 is SQIVND (reference sequence). The V and J ends lost 3 bases and 0 bases respectively, with 11 bases between them. The rearrangement uses TRBV19 and TRBJ1-1, with D perhaps TRBD1 (5 bases). This receptor was taken from a man aged 18 to 29 with HIV. Sequenced here: unsorted PBMCs, sampled 0.1 years before starting antiretroviral therapy. The CDR3 DNA sequence: TGTGCCAGTAGTATTACAGGTCTTTTGAACACTGAAGCTTTCTTT. Protein: CASSITGLLNTEAFF.